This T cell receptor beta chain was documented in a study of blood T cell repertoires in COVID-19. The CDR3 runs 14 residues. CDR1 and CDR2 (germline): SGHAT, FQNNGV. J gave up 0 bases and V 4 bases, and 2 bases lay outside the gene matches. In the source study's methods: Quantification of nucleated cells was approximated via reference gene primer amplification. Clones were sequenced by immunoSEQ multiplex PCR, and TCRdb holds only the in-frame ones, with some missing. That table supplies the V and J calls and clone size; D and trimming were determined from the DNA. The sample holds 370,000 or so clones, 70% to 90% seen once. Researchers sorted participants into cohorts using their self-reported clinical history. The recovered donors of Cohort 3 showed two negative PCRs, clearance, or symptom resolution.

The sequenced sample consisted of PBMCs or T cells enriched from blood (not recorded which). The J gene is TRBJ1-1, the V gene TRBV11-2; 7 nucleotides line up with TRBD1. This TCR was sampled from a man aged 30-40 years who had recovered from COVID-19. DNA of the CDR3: TGTGCCAGCAGCTCCGACAGGGTGAACACTGAAGCTTTCTTT. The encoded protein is CASSSDRVNTEAFF.